These T cell receptor beta chains were read from a single sample in a study of blood T cell repertoires in COVID-19. TCRdb's copy holds only in-frame clones and misses some; the assay was immunoSEQ multiplex PCR. The sample lists more than 150,000 clones, nearly 80% occurring once. Source material: peripheral blood. The receptors stem from a woman between 65 and 79 years old with acute or convalescent COVID-19. Both conserved end residues are part of each CDR3. Each record gives: CDR3 DNA, CDR3 protein, D gene, clone size, V gene, J gene. A D gene is named only where the DNA matches it firmly. Size tells how often a clone was seen (once, few, many) or the class of an expanded clone, and some rows leave it out.

TGCGCCAGCAGCCCGGGACTAGCGTCCCCACGTGAGCAGTTCTTC,CASSPGLASPREQFF,TRBD2,-,TRBV5-1,TRBJ2-1
TGTGCCAGTCAGGGGGCGGGCTATGGCTACACCTTC,CASQGAGYGYTF,TRBD1,-,TRBV2,TRBJ1-2
TGCGCCAGCAGCTTGCAGGAGCGGTACCAAGAGACCCAGTACTTC,CASSLQERYQETQYF,-,-,TRBV5-1,TRBJ2-5
TGTGCCACCAGCAGAGGGGCCAGGTTGGGCCATCAGCCCCAGCATTTT,CATSRGARLGHQPQHF,-,-,TRBV15,TRBJ1-5
TGTGCCAGCAGCCCAACGACAGCTGCGGGGACTGAAGCTTTCTTT,CASSPTTAAGTEAFF,-,-,TRBV6-5,TRBJ1-1
TGTGCCAGCAGCTTTGACAGGATCTATGGCTACACCTTC,CASSFDRIYGYTF,-,-,TRBV5-5,TRBJ1-2
TGTGCCAGCAGTGAGGGGCGGAGTGGCTACACCTTC,CASSEGRSGYTF,-,once,TRBV25-1,TRBJ1-2
TGCAGTGCTAGTCGAACTAGCGGGAGTTCCTACAATGAGCAGTTCTTC,CSASRTSGSSYNEQFF,TRBD2,once,TRBV20-1,TRBJ2-1
TGTGCCAGCAGCTTAGGTAGAAGGAGCTCCTACAATGAGCAGTTCTTC,CASSLGRRSSYNEQFF,-,-,TRBV7-8,TRBJ2-1
TGTGCCAGCAGTTTAGCGGGAGACTACGAGCAGTACTTC,CASSLAGDYEQYF,TRBD2,-,TRBV27,TRBJ2-7
TGTGCCAGCAGCCAAGTCTGGGGGGGCTCCTATAATTCACCCCTCCACTTT,CASSQVWGGSYNSPLHF,-,-,TRBV3-1/TRBV3-2,TRBJ1-6
TGTGCCAGTAGTGTCCTAGTTGGGACTGAAGCTTTCTTT,CASSVLVGTEAFF,-,-,TRBV19,TRBJ1-1
TGTGCCAGCAGCTTACCTAGCGGGGAGCCCTACGAGCAGTACTTC,CASSLPSGEPYEQYF,TRBD2,once,TRBV5-4,TRBJ2-7
TGTGCCACCAGTGCGCAGGGCCAAGCTTTCTTT,CATSAQGQAFF,-,-,TRBV24-1,TRBJ1-1
TGTGCCAGCAGCGTATGGAGTGCAGATACGCAGTATTTT,CASSVWSADTQYF,-,once,TRBV9,TRBJ2-3
TGTGCCTGGAGTCGCGGCGGGAAAGAGACCCAGTACTTC,CAWSRGGKETQYF,-,-,TRBV30,TRBJ2-5
TGTGCCAGCAGCTTGGTAGGCGGTGAAAAACTGTTTTTT,CASSLVGGEKLFF,-,few,TRBV5-4,TRBJ1-4
TGTGCCAGCGGAGACAGCGTAGAGACCCAGTACTTC,CASGDSVETQYF,-,-,TRBV6-6,TRBJ2-5
TGTGCCAGCAGCTCGTCTTGGGGAGCGGAGGCCGGGGAGCTGTTTTTT,CASSSSWGAEAGELFF,-,-,TRBV11-3,TRBJ2-2
TGCGCCAGCAGCCCGGACAGGGGGCTATCTAATGAAAAACTGTTTTTT,CASSPDRGLSNEKLFF,TRBD1,once,TRBV5-1,TRBJ1-4
TGTGCCAGCAGTATACAGGGTTACCCTGAAGCTTTCTTT,CASSIQGYPEAFF,-,once,TRBV6-5,TRBJ1-1
TGTGCCAGTAGTAATGGGGGGGCTAGGAGTGGCTACACCTTC,CASSNGGARSGYTF,-,-,TRBV19,TRBJ1-2
TGTGCCAGCAGTCCTAGCGGGAATTACAATGAGCAGTTCTTC,CASSPSGNYNEQFF,TRBD2,few,TRBV6-5,TRBJ2-1
TGCGCCAGCAGCCGCGGACAGGGATTGCAAGAGACCCAGTACTTC,CASSRGQGLQETQYF,TRBD1,-,TRBV5-1,TRBJ2-5
TGTGGGTCAGCGGGAAACCCAGATACGCAGTATTTT,CGSAGNPDTQYF,TRBD2,-,TRBV30,TRBJ2-3
TGTGCCAGCAGTGAAAGACTAGCGGGAGCGGAGACCCAGTACTTC,CASSERLAGAETQYF,TRBD2,-,TRBV25-1,TRBJ2-5
TGTGCCAGCAGCTTAGCGGGCTTCAACACCGGGGAGCTGTTTTTT,CASSLAGFNTGELFF,-,many,TRBV7-8,TRBJ2-2
TGTGCCAGCAGTAAGCGACTGATCTTGAGTGAAAAACTGTTTTTT,CASSKRLILSEKLFF,-,-,TRBV28,TRBJ1-4
TGCGCCAGCAGCGGGACCCCGCCCGGGACTAGAGCCAATGAGCAGTTCTTC,CASSGTPPGTRANEQFF,TRBD2,-,TRBV5-1,TRBJ2-1
TGCGCCAGCAGCTGGGGACTAGCGGACACAGATACGCAGTATTTT,CASSWGLADTDTQYF,TRBD2,-,TRBV5-1,TRBJ2-3
TGTGCCAGCTCACCAAGGGCGGGAGCCTACGAGCAGTACTTC,CASSPRAGAYEQYF,TRBD2,-,TRBV18,TRBJ2-7
TGCGCCAGCAGCCTAGGACTAGCCCAGGAAGCTCCCTGGGGCAATCAGCCCCAGCATTTT,CASSLGLAQEAPWGNQPQHF,-,-,TRBV4-1,TRBJ1-5
TGTGCCAGCAGCAAAACGGGAGAGACTTACAATGAGCAGTTCTTC,CASSKTGETYNEQFF,-,-,TRBV9,TRBJ2-1
TGTGCCAGCAGTTCCCTCGAGGTTGGGGCCTTTAATGAAAAACTGTTTTTT,CASSSLEVGAFNEKLFF,-,-,TRBV28,TRBJ1-4
TGTGCCAGCAGCGGGCCGGTTCCGTCCGGGGACACCATATATTTT,CASSGPVPSGDTIYF,-,-,TRBV7-9,TRBJ1-3
TGTGCCAGCAGCCAAGACCGATCAGCAGGGGGCCTAGCCAAAAACATTCAGTACTTC,CASSQDRSAGGLAKNIQYF,TRBD1,-,TRBV3-1/TRBV3-2,TRBJ2-4
TGCGCCAGCAGCCCTCGGACTAGCGGGAGGTGGGGGCAAGAGACCCAGTACTTC,CASSPRTSGRWGQETQYF,TRBD2,-,TRBV5-1,TRBJ2-5
TGTGCCAGCAAGTTAGCAGATACGCAGTATTTT,CASKLADTQYF,-,few,TRBV2,TRBJ2-3
TGTGCCAGTGAGACTGACAGAGAGTCGGGAGCTTTCTTT,CASETDRESGAFF,-,-,TRBV19,TRBJ1-1
TGCAGCGTGATTCAGGATGCCCGGGAGACCCAGTACTTC,CSVIQDARETQYF,-,-,TRBV29-1,TRBJ2-5
TGTGCCAGCAGCCAAGATCAGGGAAACACCATATATTTT,CASSQDQGNTIYF,-,-,TRBV14,TRBJ1-3
TGTGCCAGCAGTTGGGACAGGGGGAACACTGAAGCTTTCTTT,CASSWDRGNTEAFF,TRBD1,-,TRBV6-6,TRBJ1-1
TGTGCCAGCAGCCAGGGACAGCCCGAGACCCAGTACTTC,CASSQGQPETQYF,TRBD1,-,TRBV2,TRBJ2-5
TGTGCCACCAGCAGAGAGGTGCCAGGGGGCATCAGGGGGTACAATGAGCAGTTCTTC,CATSREVPGGIRGYNEQFF,TRBD1,-,TRBV15,TRBJ2-1
TGTGCCACCAGTGATTTGTACGGGACAGCACATAGCACAGATACGCAGTATTTT,CATSDLYGTAHSTDTQYF,TRBD1,-,TRBV24-1,TRBJ2-3
TGTGCCAGCAGTCGGGAACCTCGGGCAGTCCCCTATGGCTACACCTTC,CASSREPRAVPYGYTF,-,-,TRBV27,TRBJ1-2
TGTGCCAGCAGCAGGATACAGGGGAATTCCGAAGCTTTCTTT,CASSRIQGNSEAFF,TRBD1,-,TRBV5-5,TRBJ1-1
TGTGCCAGCAGTGAACAGACCGGGACAGGGTACCGGACCCAGTACTTC,CASSEQTGTGYRTQYF,TRBD1,-,TRBV2,TRBJ2-5
TGTGCCAGCACGGGACTCCTCTACAATGAGCAGTTCTTC,CASTGLLYNEQFF,-,-,TRBV2,TRBJ2-1
TGCGCCAGCAGCTTGGCGGCGGGAGACTACAATGAGCAGTTCTTC,CASSLAAGDYNEQFF,TRBD2,once,TRBV5-1,TRBJ2-1
TGTGCCAGCAGCAGGGACCTAGCGGGAGGTATGATTTCCTACGAGCAGTACTTC,CASSRDLAGGMISYEQYF,TRBD2,-,TRBV5-8,TRBJ2-7
TGTGCCAGCAGTGAACCCGGGACAGGGGGCTTTCAGCCCCAGCATTTT,CASSEPGTGGFQPQHF,TRBD1,once,TRBV6-1,TRBJ1-5
TGCAGCGTTCGGAGTAGCGGGAGATTATACGAGCAGTACTTC,CSVRSSGRLYEQYF,TRBD2,many,TRBV29-1,TRBJ2-7
TGCGCCAGCAGCTCCAGGGGTTTCGGCACTGAAGCTTTCTTT,CASSSRGFGTEAFF,-,-,TRBV5-1,TRBJ1-1